This T cell receptor beta chain appears in the sequencing data of a study of tissue T cells after allogeneic stem cell transplantation. Overall study results and limits: Blood and spleen captured only part of the tissue TCR repertoire.

There are a few counts of this clone. The antigen is undetermined. These gene names are mouse names. The read finishes 1 residue shy of the CDR3 end, and the germline J gene is used to complete it. Germline CDR1 reads SGHND; CDR2 reads FRSKSL. CDR3 length: 12 amino acids. V was pared by 2 bases and J by 7 bases, with 9 bases between. Time point noted: mouse harvest day 7 after allogeneic transplant. Mouse grafts combined 10^7 T-cell-depleted bone marrow cells with 10^6 splenic CD5+ T cells. Tissues came from B6→BALB/c major-mismatch GVHD mice at day 7 or 14. TCRbeta CDR3 was sequenced at survey depth with template counts. Some clones are missing from TCRdb's copy, which holds only in-frame ones; the method was immunoSEQ multiplex PCR. The table has about 6,600 clones, roughly 45% seen once; the top ten hold approximately 8.9%.

Sample: lymph node tissue. The genes are TRBV15 and TRBJ2-7, with a possible D match to TRBD2 (5 bases). The clonotype comes from a female BALB/c mouse given C57BL/6 T cells with graft-versus-host disease after an allogeneic hematopoietic cell transplant. This CDR3 is CASSLMGWEQYF. Partial CDR3 DNA: TGTGCCAGCAGTTTAATGGGGTGGGAACAGTAC.